The clone carrying this T cell receptor (beta chain) has a single count. Its specificity is not known. A junction end diverges from the germline sequence, so it may reflect a read error. This specimen comes from a study of CD8+CD57+ T cells in acquired aplastic anemia. At the level of the study: Mean yield of DNA from sorted CD4+ and CD8+ cells was 2.5 to 4 ug. Study findings and constraints: Found in both controls and patients were about 30 CD8+ CDR3 sequences. Patients versus controls showed no significant CD8+ Simpson's diversity difference.

The CDR3 spans 14 residues. Germline CDR1 SGHTA, CDR2 FQGTGA. Patients included in sequencing had previously demonstrated CD8+CD57+ cell expansion by flow cytometry. The enrolled patients all had severe acquired aplastic anemia. The TCR beta profiling, which covered VDJ combination and CDR3 sequence, was carried out using genomic DNA as the template. TCRdb fed the reads into MiXCR, producing one record per CDR3 protein. The top ten clones hold 40% to 55% of a sample with approximately 250,000 distinct CDR3 sequences, roughly 82% of them seen once. The receptor's source is a human donor with aplastic anemia. The chain employs TRBV7-3 and TRBJ2-3, with TRBD2 as a possible D gene (5 bases). Sample: sorted CD4+, CD8+, or CD8+CD57+ T cells (not recorded which) from PBMCs. The DNA of the CDR3 is TGTGCCAGCACAATAGAGGGAAGCGCCGTTGAGCAGTGTTTT. Translation gives CASTIEGSAVEQCF.